Each of the 14 T cell receptor beta chains below was sequenced from the same sample in a study of blood T cell repertoires in COVID-19. Profiled with immunoSEQ multiplex PCR; TCRdb holds only in-frame clones, not every one. The sample consists of roughly 88,000 clones, roughly 72% of them appearing once. The material sequenced was peripheral blood. These receptors were collected from a woman aged 60-75 years in a cohort sampled during active or convalescent COVID-19.

This sequence joins TRBV3-1 (or the pseudogene TRBV3-2) and TRBJ2-3; 8 bases agree with TRBD2. The CDR3 runs 16 residues. From germline, CDR1 is LGHDT and CDR2 YNNKEL (reference sequence). V trimming: 5 bases; J trimming: 2 bases; junction bases outside the gene matches: 9. The CDR3 protein is CASSYGAGALTDTQYF. The CDR3 nucleotides read TGTGCCAGCAGCTACGGAGCGGGGGCCCTCACAGATACGCAGTATTTT.

A few counts support this clone. CDR3 protein: CASSAQRAAGYTF. The CDR3 DNA reads TGTGCCAGCAGCGCTCAGAGGGCGGCCGGCTACACCTTC. The chain employs TRBV14 and TRBJ1-2; no reliable D call. CDR3 length: 13 residues. V shed 5 bases and J shed 8 bases, with 15 bases lying between them. Germline loops: CDR1 SGHDN, CDR2 FVKESK.

This clone has more than one count but fewer than ten. The rearrangement joins TRBV5-1 to TRBJ1-1, with D possibly matching TRBD1 (5 bases). CDR3 length equals 15 residues. Trimming took off 1 base at V and 1 base at J, with 11 bases between the two ends. Germline CDR1 reads SGHRS; CDR2 reads YFSETQ. The CDR3 region has the DNA TGCGCCAGCAGCTTGTTGGGGCCGGGGAACACTGAAGCTTTCTTT. Translation gives CASSLLGPGNTEAFF.

The chain couples TRBV2 to TRBJ1-2; TRBD1 matches 11 bases. With 5 bases clipped from V and 7 bases from J, the junction kept 3 bases outside the gene matches. This CDR3 is 13 amino acids long. Germline V gene data show CDR1 as SNHLY and CDR2 as FYNNEI. The CDR3 region has the DNA TGTGCCAGCAGTAGGACAGGGGGCTCTGGCTACACCTTC. This codes for CASSRTGGSGYTF.

V is TRBV12-5 and J is TRBJ1-5; D unclear. From germline, CDR1 is LGHNT and CDR2 FRNRAP. CDR3 length equals 13 residues. Trimming stripped 1 base from V and 6 bases from J, with 7 bases between. The CDR3 reads CASGLGYGQPQHF. The DNA for the CDR3 is TGTGCTAGTGGTTTGGGGTACGGTCAGCCCCAGCATTTT.

V and J are TRBV5-1 and TRBJ2-2, with 9 bases matching TRBD1. This CDR3 has 15 residues. Looked up from germline, CDR1 is SGHRS and CDR2 is YFSETQ. DNA of the CDR3: TGCGCTGTGGGACAGGGAGCGAGCGACACCGGGGAGCTGTTTTTT. Translation gives CAVGQGASDTGELFF.

V usage is TRBV7-9 and J usage is TRBJ2-7, with D possibly being TRBD1 (5 bases). V dropped 5 bases and J dropped 0 bases, with 17 bases sitting between them. This CDR3 is built from 16 residues. Germline-derived CDR1 and CDR2 are SEHNR and FQNEAQ (reference sequence). For the CDR3, the DNA is TGTGCCAGCAGCCGAGCTGGGGCGGTGAGCTCCTACGAGCAGTACTTC. Translating it yields CASSRAGAVSSYEQYF.

V and J are TRBV5-1 and TRBJ2-5; D might be TRBD1 (5 bases). V lost 2 bases to trimming and J lost 3 bases, with 20 bases between them. CDR1 and CDR2 from the germline V gene are SGHRS and YFSETQ. The length of the CDR3 is 17 residues. The CDR3 DNA sequence: TGCGCCAGCAGCTTAGCTCTCTGGGGCAGCACTAAAGAGACCCAGTACTTC. Amino acids: CASSLALWGSTKETQYF.

In its sample, this clone was seen once. The chain recombines TRBV9 with TRBJ2-5; tentatively, D is TRBD1 (5 bases). V was pared by 0 bases and J by 1 base, with 7 bases between. This CDR3 has 14 amino acids. In germline, CDR1 is SGDLS, CDR2 YYNGEE. The CDR3 loop is CASSVAGIQETQYF. The DNA for the CDR3 is TGTGCCAGCAGCGTAGCAGGGATCCAAGAGACCCAGTACTTC.

V and J are TRBV2 and TRBJ1-6; 8 bases fit TRBD1. Looked up from germline, CDR1 is SNHLY and CDR2 is FYNNEI. The CDR3 contains 15 residues. Trimming cost V 5 bases and J 9 bases; bases outside gene matches: 9. CDR3 sequence reads: CASSPQGAVASPLHF. The CDR3 DNA follows: TGTGCCAGCAGTCCTCAGGGGGCCGTAGCTTCACCCCTCCACTTT.

The chain has TRBV18 and TRBJ1-4, with D uncertain. CDR1 and CDR2 from the germline V gene are KGHSH and LQKENI. There are 16 residues in the CDR3. Trimming removed 6 bases from V and 7 bases from J, with 21 bases in between. CDR3 protein: CASSAGRSMMGEKLFF. The CDR3 coding sequence is TGTGCCAGCTCGGCGGGGAGATCGATGATGGGTGAAAAACTGTTTTTT.

This chain uses TRBV7-2 with TRBJ1-6; 10 bases match TRBD1. With 0 bases clipped from V and 3 bases from J, the junction kept 2 bases outside the gene matches. CDR1 SGHTA and CDR2 FQGNSA come from the germline V gene. The CDR3 sequence is 17 residues long. The CDR3 reads CASSLADRGHYNSPLHF. CDR3 DNA: TGTGCCAGCAGCTTAGCCGACAGGGGGCACTATAATTCACCCCTCCACTTT.

Only a few counts were recorded for this clone. This chain joins TRBV7-9 and TRBJ2-7; 10 nucleotides agree with TRBD1. The CDR3 has 15 amino acids. The germline V gene has CDR1 SEHNR and CDR2 FQNEAQ (reference sequence). J lost 2 bases, V lost 5 bases, and 6 bases had no gene match. CDR3 in amino acids: CASSPQGTGAYEQYF. Here the CDR3 DNA reads TGTGCCAGCAGCCCACAGGGGACAGGGGCCTACGAGCAGTACTTC.

The rearrangement links TRBV11-2 to TRBJ1-1; unclear D gene. V was shortened by 0 bases and J by 4 bases, with 9 bases between the two germline ends. Germline V gives CDR1 SGHAT, CDR2 FQNNGV. The CDR3 loop spans 14 amino acids. This CDR3 is CASSLELGSTEAFF. The CDR3 nucleotides are TGTGCCAGCAGCTTAGAGCTGGGGAGCACTGAAGCTTTCTTT.